This TCR beta chain was observed in a study of blood T cell repertoires in COVID-19. Across the whole study: Researchers got acute and convalescent COVID-19 samples from the United States, Italy and Spain. Sources were T cells, B-cell-depleted T cells, or PBMCs; the material itself was cDNA or gDNA.

Per the germline V gene, CDR1 is MNHEY and CDR2 is SMNVEV (reference sequence). With 7 bases clipped from V and 6 bases from J, the junction kept 15 bases outside the gene matches. There are 15 residues in the CDR3. The protocol was immunoSEQ multiplex PCR, while the TCRdb copy is restricted to in-frame clones and leaves out a portion. This repertoire shows roughly 400,000 clones, roughly 90% found once; its top ten account for 1.4% to 1.5%. The sample consisted of PBMCs or T cells enriched from blood (not recorded which). This chain joins TRBV27 and TRBJ2-7; 7 bases match TRBD1. The clonotype originates from a woman younger than 35 who had been exposed to COVID-19. The CDR3 region has the DNA TGTGCCAGCATCCAAAGAGGGGGCCTTGTGGGCGAGCAGTACTTC. As protein: CASIQRGGLVGEQYF.